Listed here are 10 T cell receptor beta chains from one sample, sequenced in a study of shared clonotypes between healthy human individuals. The assay was immunoSEQ multiplex PCR, and TCRdb's table has in-frame clones only and misses some. The data hold millions of clones, with approximately 93% observed a single time. Sequenced material: naive CD4+ T cells from PBMCs. Subset reported: CD45RA+ positively selected. Every receptor here comes from a man aged 18 to 29 in good health. Some clones in this sample may be carry-over from other donors' samples.

The chain joins TRBV11-2 to TRBJ2-7; D may be TRBD2 (7 bases). With 5 bases removed from V and 4 bases from J, the gap between germline ends came to 18 bases. This CDR3 spans 15 amino acids. CDR1 is SGHAT and CDR2 is FQNNGV in the germline V gene. CDR3 sequence: CASSPSRGARYEQYF. The CDR3 region has the DNA TGTGCCAGCAGCCCGAGTCGGGGGGCGCGGTACGAGCAGTACTTC. Full variable domain (outside the CDR3, taken from reference TRBV11-2 and TRBJ2-7): EAGVAQSPRYKIIEKRQSVAFWCNPISGHATLYWYQQILGQGPKLLIQFQNNGVVDDSQLPKDRFSAERLKGVDSTLKIQPAKLEDSAVYLCASSPSRGARYEQYFGPGTRLTVT.

The chain is built from TRBV5-6 and TRBJ2-7, with 8 bases lining up with TRBD2. The CDR3 has 16 amino acids. Unmatched junction bases numbered 8, after V lost 0 bases and J lost 3 bases. Germline V lookup: CDR1 SGHDT, CDR2 YYEEEE. The CDR3 here is CASSLGSSGSSYEQYF. The CDR3 bases are TGTGCCAGCAGCTTGGGGTCCAGCGGGAGTAGCTACGAGCAGTACTTC.

To note about this clone: A junction boundary mismatches the germline segment, possibly from a read error. This same CDR3 is encoded by further DNA sequences in the sample. The genes are TRBV7-2 and TRBJ2-1; the D gene could be TRBD1 or TRBD2 (5 bases each). Germline CDR1 is SGHTA and CDR2 is FQGNSA. This CDR3 is 15 amino acids long. The CDR3 bases are TGTGCCAGCAGCCTAGCCGGGACCTCCTACAATGAGCAGTTCTTC. Its translation: CASSLAGTSYNEQFF.

The chain uses TRBV11-2 and TRBJ2-7, with D perhaps TRBD1 (5 bases). V was trimmed by 0 bases and J by 3 bases, leaving 12 bases between them. CDR3 length: 15 amino acids. Germline V gene data show CDR1 as SGHAT and CDR2 as FQNNGV. CDR3 DNA: TGTGCCAGCAGCTTAGAGCTCGACAGTAGCTACGAGCAGTACTTC. As protein: CASSLELDSSYEQYF.

The J gene is TRBJ1-2, the V gene TRBV6-1; D is unresolved. Germline V CDR1 and CDR2: MNHNS, SASEGT. This CDR3 comprises 16 residues. V was pared by 3 bases and J by 5 bases, with 19 bases between. The CDR3 protein is CASSDNLASSGYGYTF. Here the CDR3 DNA reads TGTGCCAGCAGTGATAATCTGGCCTCATCAGGATATGGCTACACCTTC.

The rearrangement uses TRBV6-6 and TRBJ2-1; D gene unclear. This CDR3 has 11 amino acids. Trimming pared 0 bases from V and 7 bases from J, leaving 1 base between. Per germline, CDR1 MNHNY and CDR2 SVGAGI (reference sequence). The CDR3 DNA sequence: TGTGCCAGCAGTTACTCGAATGAGCAGTTCTTC. It encodes CASSYSNEQFF.

The CDR3 DNA sequence: TGTGCCAGCAGCTTGGATCTTGGGACTAACTATGGCTACACCTTC. Translating it yields CASSLDLGTNYGYTF. This sequence joins TRBV5-6 and TRBJ1-2; unclear D gene. The V gene's germline CDR1 is SGHDT and CDR2 YYEEEE. The CDR3 is 15 amino acids. With 0 bases removed from V and 0 bases from J, the gap between germline ends came to 9 bases.

The chain recombines TRBV5-1 with TRBJ2-7, with TRBD1 matching over 8 bases. The CDR3 has 15 residues. Trimming took 2 bases from V and 3 from J; bases not matched to a gene: 7. The germline CDR1 and CDR2 sequences are SGHRS and YFSETQ. CDR3 DNA sequence: TGCGCCAGCAGCTTCGAGGGTGACAGGGGCTACGAGCAGTACTTC. Protein sequence: CASSFEGDRGYEQYF.

The gene calls are TRBV5-8 and TRBJ2-5, with unresolved D. Trimming took 7 bases from V and 5 from J, leaving 9 bases between them. CDR3 size: 11 residues. The germline V gene encodes CDR1 SGHTS and CDR2 YDEGEE. The CDR3 loop is CASPKAETQYF. CDR3 sequence (DNA): TGTGCCAGCCCTAAGGCGGAGACCCAGTACTTC.

V gene TRBV30 combines with J gene TRBJ2-5; D is unclear. The CDR3 runs 13 residues. The V and J ends lost 0 bases and 5 bases respectively, with 10 bases between them. Germline assignment: CDR1 GTSNPN and CDR2 SVGIG (reference sequence). The CDR3, as DNA: TGTGCCTGGAGTGTACAAGTTGTGGAGACCCAGTACTTC. Its protein product is CAWSVQVVETQYF.